This TCR beta chain was obtained from a study of T cell changes during pregnancy in multiple sclerosis. Between the trimmed V and J ends, which lost 4 bases and 1 base, there was a span of 14 bases. Germline values: CDR1 SGHRS, CDR2 YFSETQ. This CDR3 has 16 amino acids. Profiling relied on immunoSEQ multiplex PCR, and the TCRdb table lists in-frame clones only, not all of them. Among approximately 32,000 clones listed, 90% were seen once. The clonotype was recovered from a female donor in good health, enrolled as a control in a pregnancy study. The specimen was peripheral blood, collected in the third trimester of pregnancy. This rearrangement joins TRBV5-1 to TRBJ1-4, with D unresolved. CDR3 nucleotide sequence: TGCGCCAGCAGCCTTCAATCCCCAGGAACTAATGAAAAACTGTTTTTT. Amino acids: CASSLQSPGTNEKLFF.